These 15 T cell receptor beta chains were all obtained from the same sample, sequenced in a study of blood T cell repertoires in COVID-19. Assay: immunoSEQ multiplex PCR; the TCRdb copy retains only in-frame clones and omits some. Of 150,000 to 200,000 clones in the sample, about 88% were seen once. Sequenced material: peripheral blood. The receptors shown here come from a woman aged 25 to 39 with active or convalescent COVID-19.

The CDR3 spells CASSPGQRETQYF. DNA for the CDR3: TGTGCCAGCAGCCCGGGACAGAGGGAGACCCAGTACTTC. V gene TRBV2 combines with J gene TRBJ2-5; 7 nucleotides align to TRBD1. CDR3 length: 13 residues. The V segment lost 6 bases and the J segment 5 bases; nucleotides outside the gene matches: 6. From germline, CDR1 is SNHLY and CDR2 FYNNEI.

The gene calls are TRBV28 and TRBJ2-1; D not resolved. This CDR3 is 11 amino acids long. Germline V gene lookup returns CDR1 MDHEN and CDR2 SYDVKM. V was cut by 3 bases and J by 8 bases, with 5 bases left in between. The chain's CDR3 is CASSFYDEQFF. DNA for the CDR3: TGTGCCAGCAGTTTCTATGATGAGCAGTTCTTC.

The J gene is TRBJ2-7, the V gene TRBV28; D perhaps matches TRBD2 (6 bases). Trimming cost V 6 bases and J 6 bases, with 18 bases left between them. The CDR3 has 14 residues. CDR1 MDHEN and CDR2 SYDVKM come from the germline V gene. The CDR3: CASSELALLTEQYF. CDR3 coding DNA: TGTGCCAGCAGCGAACTAGCACTCCTGACCGAGCAGTACTTC.

V gene TRBV10-1 combines with J gene TRBJ2-1, with D perhaps TRBD2 (6 bases). This CDR3 is 13 amino acids long. Trimming took off 6 bases at V and 1 base at J, with 7 bases between the two ends. Per the germline V gene, CDR1 is WNHNN and CDR2 is SYGVQD (reference sequence). The DNA of the CDR3 is TGCGCCAGCAGCGGGGGATCCTACAATGAGCAGTTCTTC. Translated, it gives CASSGGSYNEQFF.

V and J are TRBV4-2 and TRBJ2-7; TRBD2 aligns across 9 bases. Germline CDR1 LGHNA, CDR2 YNFKEQ. V lost 1 base to trimming and J lost 6 bases; unmatched junction nucleotides: 7. The CDR3 has 15 residues. The CDR3 nucleotides read TGTGCCAGCAGCCAAGGTTTTGCGGGGGGGGTCGAGCAGTACTTC. Amino acid sequence: CASSQGFAGGVEQYF.

The chain couples TRBV12-3 or TRBV12-4 to TRBJ2-7, with 9 positions matching TRBD2. V shed 6 bases and J 5 bases; nucleotides not matched to a gene: 5. CDR3 length: 13 amino acids. CDR3 residues: CASRIAGVDEQYF. The CDR3 DNA is TGTGCCAGCAGGATAGCGGGAGTGGACGAGCAGTACTTC.

The V gene is TRBV15, the J gene TRBJ2-3; D possibly corresponds to TRBD2 (6 bases). The CDR3 is 14 amino acids. V gave up 3 bases and J gave up 0 bases, with 7 bases separating them. The germline V gene encodes CDR1 LNHNV and CDR2 YYDKDF (reference sequence). CDR3 nucleotide sequence: TGTGCCACCAGCAGGGGGGGTAGCACAGATACGCAGTATTTT. It specifies CATSRGGSTDTQYF.

The chain has TRBV28 and TRBJ1-2; the match to TRBD1 covers 8 bases. From germline, CDR1 is MDHEN and CDR2 SYDVKM. The CDR3 is 17 amino acids. After removal of 7 bases from V and 4 bases from J, the junction contained 17 bases not matched to a gene. The CDR3 spells CASTQFGQGAKSYGYTF. In DNA form, the CDR3 reads TGTGCCAGCACCCAATTCGGGCAGGGGGCGAAAAGCTATGGCTACACCTTC.

This chain connects TRBV27 to TRBJ1-2; possibly TRBD1 for D (6 bases). The CDR3 consists of 15 residues. Germline CDR1 is MNHEY and CDR2 is SMNVEV (reference sequence). The V end lost 2 bases, the J end lost 4 bases, and 14 bases lay between the germline ends. CDR3 DNA sequence: TGTGCCAGCAGTTTAGCCAGGGGCGCATTCTATGGCTACACCTTC. Translating gives CASSLARGAFYGYTF.

This clone came up a few times. The rearrangement links TRBV11-2 to TRBJ2-1; maybe TRBD2 (6 bases). With 5 bases removed from V and 6 bases from J, the gap between germline ends came to 14 bases. From germline, CDR1 is SGHAT and CDR2 FQNNGV. The CDR3 spans 14 residues. The CDR3 is CASSPTSWFNEQFF. CDR3 DNA sequence: TGTGCCAGCAGCCCGACTAGTTGGTTCAATGAGCAGTTCTTC.

This chain uses TRBV7-2 with TRBJ2-1; 13 nucleotides line up with TRBD2. CDR1 is SGHTA, CDR2 FQGNSA, per germline. Germline trimming cut 4 bases from V and 6 bases from J; bases unmatched to any gene: 3. The CDR3 spans 15 residues. CDR3 residues: CASSWTSGSVNEQFF. For the CDR3, the DNA is TGTGCCAGCAGCTGGACTAGCGGGAGTGTCAATGAGCAGTTCTTC. The full variable domain, completed using reference TRBV7-2 and TRBJ2-1, is GAGVSQSPSNKVTEKGKDVELRCDPISGHTALYWYRQSLGQGLEFLIYFQGNSAPDKSGLPSDRFSAERTGGSVSTLTIQRTQQEDSAVYLCASSWTSGSVNEQFFGPGTRLTVL.

This clone was seen a handful of times. The V and J genes are TRBV6-6 and TRBJ2-1; 8 positions match TRBD2. This CDR3 spans 15 amino acids. Germline V gene data show CDR1 as MNHNY and CDR2 as SVGAGI (reference sequence). The V and J ends lost 4 bases and 6 bases, in that order; junction bases with no gene match: 8. The CDR3 here is CASSFNRGGANEQFF. The CDR3 region has the DNA TGTGCCAGCAGTTTCAACCGGGGGGGGGCCAATGAGCAGTTCTTC.

This chain connects TRBV4-1 to TRBJ1-1, with D possibly TRBD1 on 5 matching bases. The CDR3 sequence is 15 residues long. Deletions cut 0 bases from V and 3 bases from J, with 11 bases between. In germline, CDR1 is MGHRA, CDR2 YSYEKL. Here the CDR3 DNA reads TGCGCCAGCAGCCAAGATGGGGCCAGCCACACTGAAGCTTTCTTT. It translates to CASSQDGASHTEAFF.

The rearrangement links TRBV5-5 to TRBJ1-6, with D perhaps TRBD1 (5 bases). The CDR3 consists of 13 residues. Germline V gives CDR1 SGHKS, CDR2 YYEKEE (reference sequence). The ends were cut back, 0 bases at V and 12 bases at J, with 10 bases in the middle. The CDR3 reads CASSLEGLRPLHF. Written as DNA, the CDR3 is TGTGCCAGCAGCTTGGAGGGACTACGACCCCTCCACTTT.

This chain uses TRBV5-1 with TRBJ2-4; TRBD2 aligns across 13 bases. J was trimmed by 2 bases and V by 4 bases; bases with no gene match: 3. The CDR3 spans 16 residues. In germline, CDR1 is SGHRS, CDR2 YFSETQ. CDR3 sequence: CASSTGLAGPKNIQYF. The CDR3 DNA follows: TGCGCCAGCAGCACGGGACTAGCGGGGCCCAAAAACATTCAGTACTTC.